The 23 T cell receptor beta chains presented below share a single source sample, sequenced in a study of blood T cell repertoires in COVID-19. This table comes from immunoSEQ multiplex PCR, and its TCRdb copy is limited to in-frame clones, with some not included. The profile shows some 150,000 clones, more than 75% of them singletons. Sequencing used peripheral blood. Receptors were obtained from a man aged 45-65 years who had recovered from COVID-19.

This chain links TRBV10-3 with TRBJ1-3; 9 nucleotides align to TRBD1. V shed 3 bases and J 0 bases; nucleotides not matched to a gene: 6. CDR1 ENHRY and CDR2 SYGVKD come from the germline V gene. The CDR3 totals 17 residues. The CDR3 region is CAISERTGVISGNTIYF. CDR3 DNA sequence: TGTGCCATCAGTGAAAGGACAGGGGTCATCTCTGGAAACACCATATATTTT.

The chain joins TRBV20-1 to TRBJ2-5, with 7 positions matching TRBD2. Germline-derived CDR1 and CDR2 are DFQATT and SNEGSKA (reference sequence). The CDR3 runs 14 residues. V lost 5 bases, J lost 11 bases, and 17 bases stayed unmatched. The CDR3 nucleotides read TGCAGTGCTTGTGACCCTGGCGGGACTATGACTCAGTACTTC. Translated: CSACDPGGTMTQYF.

The CDR3 spells CASSFTGGSGYTF. The CDR3 region has the DNA TGTGCCAGCAGTTTCACAGGGGGTTCTGGCTACACCTTC. The V gene is TRBV27, the J gene TRBJ1-2, with 8 bases matching TRBD1. The CDR3 sequence is 13 residues long. With V trimmed by 3 bases and J by 7 bases, 4 bases remained unmatched. Germline-derived CDR1 and CDR2 are MNHEY and SMNVEV (reference sequence).

This clone was recorded only once. V is TRBV7-2 and J is TRBJ1-1; D remains unclear. The CDR3 is 16 residues long. Germline CDR1 is SGHTA and CDR2 is FQGNSA. Trimming took 1 base from V and 1 from J, leaving 13 bases between them. The CDR3 sequence: CASSLVGVKRNTEAFF. DNA for the CDR3: TGTGCCAGCAGCTTAGTTGGAGTGAAGAGGAACACTGAAGCTTTCTTT.

This rearrangement joins TRBV6-1 to TRBJ2-2; 8 bases align to TRBD1. This CDR3 has 16 residues. The V and J ends lost 4 bases and 2 bases, in that order; junction bases with no gene match: 6. Germline CDR1 and CDR2: MNHNS and SASEGT. The CDR3 is CASSGSGQVNTGELFF. The CDR3 DNA is TGTGCCAGCAGTGGGTCGGGACAGGTCAACACCGGGGAGCTGTTTTTT.

This sequence joins TRBV5-5 and TRBJ2-7; 10 bases fit TRBD1. This CDR3 region has 13 residues. Germline CDR1 and CDR2: SGHKS and YYEKEE (reference sequence). V lost 4 bases to trimming and J lost 6 bases; unmatched junction nucleotides: 4. The CDR3 here is CASSPTGGSEQYF. CDR3 coding DNA: TGTGCCAGCAGCCCGACAGGGGGCAGCGAGCAGTACTTC.

This clone was seen only once. This rearrangement joins TRBV10-3 to TRBJ1-4, with D tentatively TRBD1 (6 bases). The V end lost 4 bases, the J end lost 0 bases, and 9 bases lay between the germline ends. This CDR3 spans 15 amino acids. The germline gives CDR1 ENHRY, CDR2 SYGVKD. The CDR3 spells CAISVDSATNEKLFF. CDR3 in DNA: TGTGCCATCAGTGTGGACAGTGCAACTAATGAAAAACTGTTTTTT.

This clone has a single count. The chain links TRBV4-2 to TRBJ2-3; 9 bases are a match to TRBD2. This CDR3 region has 19 residues. Germline trimming cut 0 bases from V and 3 bases from J; bases unmatched to any gene: 13. The germline V gene has CDR1 LGHNA and CDR2 YNFKEQ. The CDR3 is CASSQDLGGTSMGTDTQYF. CDR3 bases: TGTGCCAGCAGCCAAGATCTTGGGGGGACTAGCATGGGGACAGATACGCAGTATTTT.

This clone was counted once. V is TRBV5-6 and J is TRBJ2-7, with D perhaps TRBD1 (6 bases). Germline lookup yields CDR1 SGHDT and CDR2 YYEEEE. CDR3 size: 14 residues. Trimming stripped 3 bases from V and 4 bases from J, with 14 bases between. The CDR3: CASSWGQGRYEQYF. The CDR3 DNA reads TGTGCCAGCAGCTGGGGGCAGGGGCGTTACGAGCAGTACTTC. Looking up the rest from reference TRBV5-6 and TRBJ2-7 gives the full variable domain: DAGVTQSPTHLIKTRGQQVTLRCSPKSGHDTVSWYQQALGQGPQFIFQYYEEEERQRGNFPDRFSGHQFPNYSSELNVNALLLGDSALYLCASSWGQGRYEQYFGPGTRLTVT.

This clone came up once. The V gene is TRBV9, the J gene TRBJ2-5, with TRBD2 matching 9 bases. J gave up 3 bases and V 1 base, and 7 bases lay outside the gene matches. This CDR3 region has 16 residues. Germline assignment: CDR1 SGDLS and CDR2 YYNGEE. The CDR3 nucleotides are TGTGCCAGCAGCGTAAGGCCCAGCGGGGGGAAAGAGACCCAGTACTTC. This translates into CASSVRPSGGKETQYF.

The rearrangement links TRBV19 to TRBJ2-1, with D possibly being TRBD2 (6 bases). The CDR3 totals 15 residues. The germline V gene encodes CDR1 LNHDA and CDR2 SQIVND (reference sequence). V was trimmed by 4 bases and J by 12 bases, leaving 22 bases between them. The CDR3 region is CASSRDQPRGTRQFF. CDR3 nucleotides: TGTGCCAGTAGTAGAGACCAACCGCGGGGTACCCGGCAGTTCTTC.

The chain is built from TRBV7-8 and TRBJ1-5; 9 nucleotides agree with TRBD1. The CDR3 extends over 14 amino acids. Germline V gene sequence: CDR1 SGHVS, CDR2 FQNEAQ. J gave up 7 bases and V 6 bases, and 7 bases lay outside the gene matches. The CDR3 nucleotides read TGTGCCAGCAGACTGACAGGGGGAGGACAGCCCCAGCATTTT. Amino acid sequence: CASRLTGGGQPQHF.

Only one count was recorded for this clone. The chain has TRBV5-1 and TRBJ1-2, with D possibly TRBD1 on 5 matching bases. This CDR3 comprises 14 residues. The germline gives CDR1 SGHRS, CDR2 YFSETQ. V was clipped by 1 base and J by 4 bases, with 11 bases between them. The CDR3 sequence is CASSLSGTAYGYTF. CDR3 sequence (DNA): TGCGCCAGCAGCTTGAGCGGGACTGCCTATGGCTACACCTTC.

This rearrangement joins TRBV11-1 to TRBJ2-7; TRBD1 matches 11 bases. This CDR3 is built from 14 residues. V lost 6 bases and J lost 5; bases outside the gene matches: 6. The V gene's germline CDR1 is SGHAT and CDR2 FQDESV (reference sequence). CDR3 sequence reads: CASSSRTGGDEQYF. The CDR3 nucleotides read TGTGCCAGCAGTTCAAGGACAGGGGGCGACGAGCAGTACTTC.

The V and J genes are TRBV12-3 or TRBV12-4 and TRBJ1-5; D not resolved. V lost 6 bases, J lost 0 bases, and 6 bases lay in between. The CDR3 contains 13 residues. The CDR3 nucleotides are TGTGCCAGCAGCAAAAATAGCAATCAGCCCCAGCATTTT. This encodes CASSKNSNQPQHF.

This clone was counted a few times. The V call is TRBV3-1 (or the pseudogene TRBV3-2), the J call TRBJ1-1, with unresolved D. V gave up 0 bases and J gave up 11 bases, with 19 bases separating them. The CDR3 is made up of 15 amino acids. CDR1 and CDR2 from the germline V gene are LGHDT and YNNKEL (reference sequence). CDR3 protein: CASSQDLVSVGRAFF. The CDR3, as DNA: TGTGCCAGCAGCCAAGATTTAGTTAGCGTGGGTCGGGCTTTCTTT.

The chain uses TRBV6-2 or TRBV6-3 and TRBJ2-7; 9 bases are shared with TRBD1. Trimming cost V 6 bases and J 0 bases; bases outside gene matches: 12. The germline CDR1 and CDR2 sequences are MNHEY and SVGEGT. The length of the CDR3 is 17 residues. The CDR3 is CASSSGQGTISSYEQYF. CDR3 nucleotides: TGTGCCAGCAGCTCGGGACAGGGAACCATCTCCTCCTACGAGCAGTACTTC.

This clone was observed once. The V gene is TRBV23-1, the J gene TRBJ1-2; D remains unclear. TRBV23-1 is identified as an open reading frame with a role that is uncertain. V was clipped by 8 bases and J by 2 bases, with 15 bases between them. The CDR3 covers 14 residues. CDR3 protein: CASGGQNTNYGYTF. The CDR3 bases are TGCGCCAGCGGCGGTCAGAATACAAACTATGGCTACACCTTC.

This chain uses TRBV28 with TRBJ1-1, with D hard to call. CDR1 and CDR2 from the germline V gene are MDHEN and SYDVKM. CDR3 size: 14 residues. Trimming cost V 1 base and J 3 bases, with 9 bases left between them. The CDR3 protein is CASSLSGRDTEAFF. The CDR3 nucleotides read TGTGCCAGCAGTTTATCAGGTAGAGACACTGAAGCTTTCTTT.

V is TRBV7-2 and J is TRBJ1-1; 8 bases are shared with TRBD1. The CDR3 covers 14 residues. V trimming: 0 bases; J trimming: 11 bases; junction bases outside the gene matches: 8. From germline, CDR1 is SGHTA and CDR2 FQGNSA. The CDR3 nucleotides read TGTGCCAGCAGCTTAGCGGGACAGGCTTTTGGTGCTTTCTTT. Its protein product is CASSLAGQAFGAFF. The variable domain in full, with the rest retrieved from reference TRBV7-2 and TRBJ1-1, is GAGVSQSPSNKVTEKGKDVELRCDPISGHTALYWYRQSLGQGLEFLIYFQGNSAPDKSGLPSDRFSAERTGGSVSTLTIQRTQQEDSAVYLCASSLAGQAFGAFFGQGTRLTVV.

This clone was picked up a small number of times. The gene calls are TRBV6-6 and TRBJ1-3; 8 bases line up with TRBD1. In germline, CDR1 is MNHNY, CDR2 SVGAGI (reference sequence). V was clipped by 6 bases and J by 3 bases; unmatched bases: 4. There are 14 residues in the CDR3. For the CDR3, the DNA is TGTGCCAGCAGCAGGGACAGGCTTGGAAACACCATATATTTT. It translates to CASSRDRLGNTIYF.

V usage is TRBV4-3 and J usage is TRBJ1-6; D call uncertain. The CDR3 covers 16 residues. V gave up 0 bases and J gave up 2 bases, with 8 bases separating them. Looked up from germline, CDR1 is LGHNA and CDR2 is YSLEER. The CDR3 spells CASSQDEAAYNSPLHF. CDR3 nucleotide sequence: TGCGCCAGCAGCCAAGACGAGGCGGCCTATAATTCACCCCTCCACTTT.

The chain joins TRBV5-4 to TRBJ1-6; the D gene is possibly TRBD1 (5 bases). From germline, CDR1 is SGHNT and CDR2 YYREEE (reference sequence). The CDR3 has 14 amino acids. Trimming pared 4 bases from V and 6 bases from J, leaving 11 bases between. The CDR3 reads CASSEDGGNSPLHF. Written as DNA, the CDR3 is TGTGCCAGCAGCGAGGACGGGGGTAATTCACCCCTCCACTTT.